The 11 T cell receptor beta chains below all came from one sample that was sequenced in a study of shared clonotypes between healthy human individuals. Profiling relied on immunoSEQ multiplex PCR, and the TCRdb table lists in-frame clones only, not all of them. This repertoire shows some 1 million clones, around 74% found once; its top ten account for approximately 1.5%. The sequencing sample was made of memory CD4+ T cells sorted from blood. Subset in this sample: CD45RA-negative fraction. These receptors originate from a man between 18 and 29 years old in good health.

The chain employs TRBV9 and TRBJ2-5, with D perhaps matching TRBD2 (5 bases). With 4 bases removed from V and 4 bases from J, the gap between germline ends came to 11 bases. The length of the CDR3 is 13 residues. Germline V gives CDR1 SGDLS, CDR2 YYNGEE. CDR3 loop: CASSSGVSETQYF. The CDR3, as DNA: TGTGCCAGCAGCTCCGGGGTTTCAGAGACCCAGTACTTC.

The chain links TRBV29-1 to TRBJ2-1, with 12 nucleotides matching TRBD2. CDR1 SQVTM and CDR2 ANQGSEA come from the germline V gene. V was clipped by 2 bases and J by 6 bases; unmatched bases: 14. CDR3 length equals 18 residues. The CDR3 DNA reads as TGCAGCGTTGAACCCACTAGCGGGAGGCCCCATCACCTCAATGAGCAGTTCTTC. It specifies CSVEPTSGRPHHLNEQFF.

The chain carries TRBV19 and TRBJ2-7; D gene unclear. V was trimmed by 5 bases and J by 4 bases, leaving 18 bases between them. Germline V CDR1 and CDR2: LNHDA, SQIVND (reference sequence). This CDR3 is built from 15 residues. The CDR3 DNA is TGTGCCAGTAGTGAAAACCCTACAGTTAAGTACGAGCAGTACTTC. As protein: CASSENPTVKYEQYF.

The genes are TRBV7-2 and TRBJ2-7; TRBD2 agrees at 9 bases. This CDR3 comprises 15 residues. Germline V gene sequence: CDR1 SGHTA, CDR2 FQGNSA. V shed 5 bases and J 2 bases; nucleotides not matched to a gene: 7. CDR3 DNA: TGTGCCAGCAGCGACCCGACTAGCGGAACCTACGAGCAGTACTTC. This sequence encodes CASSDPTSGTYEQYF. Full variable domain (outside the CDR3, taken from reference TRBV7-2 and TRBJ2-7): GAGVSQSPSNKVTEKGKDVELRCDPISGHTALYWYRQSLGQGLEFLIYFQGNSAPDKSGLPSDRFSAERTGGSVSTLTIQRTQQEDSAVYLCASSDPTSGTYEQYFGPGTRLTVT.

V and J are TRBV30 and TRBJ1-5, with 11 positions matching TRBD1. The CDR3 runs to 14 residues. V shed 4 bases and J 4 bases; nucleotides not matched to a gene: 3. Germline V gene lookup returns CDR1 GTSNPN and CDR2 SVGIG (reference sequence). The CDR3 DNA is TGTGCCTGGAAAGGACAGGGGGCAAATCAGCCCCAGCATTTT. Residues: CAWKGQGANQPQHF.

V gene TRBV18 combines with J gene TRBJ2-1; no clear D gene. Germline-derived CDR1 and CDR2 are KGHSH and LQKENI. CDR3 length: 14 residues. The germline V and J ends were trimmed by 3 bases and 6 bases, with 12 bases remaining between them. The CDR3 nucleotides read TGTGCCAGCTCACCGACGCTTGGGGTCAATGAGCAGTTCTTC. Translating gives CASSPTLGVNEQFF.

As to this clone: Other nucleotide sequences from this sample produce the same CDR3. The chain links TRBV7-9 to TRBJ1-2, with D uncertain. V dropped 1 base and J dropped 2 bases, with 2 bases sitting between them. Germline V lookup: CDR1 SEHNR, CDR2 FQNEAQ (reference sequence). The CDR3 is 12 amino acids. CDR3 amino acids: CASSLENYGYTF. DNA of the CDR3: TGTGCCAGCAGCTTAGAAAACTATGGCTACACCTTC. The variable domain in full, with the rest retrieved from reference TRBV7-9 and TRBJ1-2, is DTGVSQNPRHKITKRGQNVTFRCDPISEHNRLYWYRQTLGQGPEFLTYFQNEAQLEKSRLLSDRFSAERPKGSFSTLEIQRTEQGDSAMYLCASSLENYGYTFGSGTRLTVV.

The CDR3 DNA follows: TGTGCCATCTCCCGAGGGAGTCCCGGGGAGCAGTACTTC. It codes for CAISRGSPGEQYF. The chain recombines TRBV10-3 with TRBJ2-7, with a tentative D call TRBD2 (5 bases). The CDR3 is 13 amino acids. CDR1 and CDR2 (germline): ENHRY, SYGVKD. V dropped 8 bases and J dropped 7 bases, with 18 bases sitting between them.

The chain carries TRBV7-5 and TRBJ2-7; whether TRBD2, the table's D call, matches the DNA was not checked. TRBV7-5 is a known pseudogene. The CDR3 covers 19 residues. The CDR3 loop is CARSSQGRRTSGTKYEQYF. DNA for the CDR3: TGTGCCAGAAGCTCCCAGGGGCGGAGGACTAGCGGGACCAAATACGAGCAGTACTTC.

The V call is TRBV7-2, the J call TRBJ2-5; possible D gene TRBD1, 5 bases. V lost 5 bases and J lost 2, with 12 bases in between. This CDR3 has 14 amino acids. CDR1 and CDR2 from the germline V gene are SGHTA and FQGNSA. The CDR3 DNA follows: TGTGCCAGCAGCCCCCGCCCAGGGCAAGAGACCCAGTACTTC. Residues: CASSPRPGQETQYF. Using reference TRBV7-2 and TRBJ2-5 for the parts outside the CDR3, the full variable domain is GAGVSQSPSNKVTEKGKDVELRCDPISGHTALYWYRQSLGQGLEFLIYFQGNSAPDKSGLPSDRFSAERTGGSVSTLTIQRTQQEDSAVYLCASSPRPGQETQYFGPGTRLLVL.

With regard to this clone: The sample holds other DNA sequences that translate to the same CDR3. The chain has TRBV18 and TRBJ2-5, with no clear D. Trimming took off 2 bases at V and 2 bases at J, with 6 bases between the two ends. The CDR3 is made up of 13 amino acids. The germline V gene has CDR1 KGHSH and CDR2 LQKENI. The CDR3 protein is CASSPGLQETQYF. As DNA, the CDR3 is TGTGCCAGCTCACCAGGGCTACAAGAGACCCAGTACTTC.